The clone carrying this T cell receptor beta chain was found a few times. Its antigen is not known. The data were obtained in a study of blood T cells in healthy people across ages. General study findings and limits: Estimates based on one million T cells were treated as lower bounds.

Next came a second PCR, run for about 7 to 12 cycles, which used a sample-barcoded 5' primer along with a J-beta primer mix. TCRdb re-called the 5' RACE reads through MiXCR, storing one row per CDR3 protein. This table has 1.5 million to 2 million distinct CDR3 sequences, about 28% appearing once. Trimming removed 5 bases at V and 5 bases at J, with 15 bases between. Germline V gene data show CDR1 as GTSNPN and CDR2 as SVGIG (reference sequence). This CDR3 is built from 13 residues. The specimen was blood. The source is a woman between 25 and 40 years old in good health. This chain connects TRBV30 to TRBJ2-5; tentatively, D is TRBD2 (5 bases). CDR3 loop: CAWGSSRGETQYF. The CDR3 DNA reads as TGTGCCTGGGGGTCCTCCCGAGGGGAGACCCAGTACTTC.